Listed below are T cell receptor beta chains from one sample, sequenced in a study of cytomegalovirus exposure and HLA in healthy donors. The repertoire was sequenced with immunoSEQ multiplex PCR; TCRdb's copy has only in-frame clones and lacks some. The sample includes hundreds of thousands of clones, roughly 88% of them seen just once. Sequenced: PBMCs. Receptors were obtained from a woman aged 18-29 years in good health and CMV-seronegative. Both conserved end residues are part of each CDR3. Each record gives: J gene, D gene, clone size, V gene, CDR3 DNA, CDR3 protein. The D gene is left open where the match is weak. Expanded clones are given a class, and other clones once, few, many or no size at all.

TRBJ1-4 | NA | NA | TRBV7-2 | TGTGCCAGCAGCTTATCGGGGACTAATGAAAAACTGTTTTTT | CASSLSGTNEKLFF
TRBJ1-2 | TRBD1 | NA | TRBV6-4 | TGTGCCAGCAGTGACTCAGGGACAGGTTATGGCTACACCTTC | CASSDSGTGYGYTF
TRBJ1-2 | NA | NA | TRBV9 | TGTGCCAGCAGCGTCTCGGGGGGCAACTATGGCTACACCTTC | CASSVSGGNYGYTF
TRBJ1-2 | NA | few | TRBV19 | TGTGCCAGTAGTCTCTTGTCCAGGCGAAACTATGGCTACACCTTC | CASSLLSRRNYGYTF
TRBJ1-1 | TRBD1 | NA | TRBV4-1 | TGCGCCAGCAGCCGGGGACAGGGGGCGGACACTGAAGCTTTCTTT | CASSRGQGADTEAFF
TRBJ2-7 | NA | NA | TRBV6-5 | TGTGCCAGCAGCTACTCGAACAGAGCGGTGCGATCGGAGCAGTACTTC | CASSYSNRAVRSEQYF
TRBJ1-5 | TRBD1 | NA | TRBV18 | TGTGCCAGCTCATTCGACAGGGTGAACCAGCCCCAGCATTTT | CASSFDRVNQPQHF
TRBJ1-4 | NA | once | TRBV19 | TGTGCCAGTACGGGAGCAAGATCCGGGGGTAATGAAAAACTGTTTTTT | CASTGARSGGNEKLFF
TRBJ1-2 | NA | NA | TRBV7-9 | TGTGCCAGCAGCTTGGGCGGGAATCCCAATGGCTACACCTTC | CASSLGGNPNGYTF
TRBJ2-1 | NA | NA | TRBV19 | TGTGCCAGTAGTATATCTAGCGTCTACAATGAGCAGTTCTTC | CASSISSVYNEQFF
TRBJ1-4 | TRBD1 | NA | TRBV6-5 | TGTGCCACCAGGGTTGGGACAGGGACTAATGAAAAACTGTTTTTT | CATRVGTGTNEKLFF